This T cell receptor (beta chain) was found in a study of CD8+ T cells in alopecia areata. Described treatment: oral pan-JAK inhibitor, 5-10 mg twice daily. The trim removed 4 bases at V and 2 bases at J, leaving 8 bases unmatched. Germline values: CDR1 SGHRS, CDR2 YFSETQ. The CDR3 totals 15 residues. Sequencing relied on a cDNA template that was reverse transcribed from extracted RNA. Repertoires were generated with immunoSEQ multiplex PCR, while TCRdb's copy carries only in-frame clones and drops some. This table has approximately 210,000 clones, just over 65% appearing once. V is TRBV5-1 and J is TRBJ1-2, with 7 bases aligning to TRBD1. This TCR was recovered from a human donor with alopecia areata. Sequences were derived from CD4+ T cells sorted from blood, sampled between weeks 43 and 45, from a patient treated with tofacitinib. Here the CDR3 DNA reads TGCGCCAGCAGCCCGGGGACAGACCAGAACTATGGCTACACCTTC. Translating gives CASSPGTDQNYGYTF.